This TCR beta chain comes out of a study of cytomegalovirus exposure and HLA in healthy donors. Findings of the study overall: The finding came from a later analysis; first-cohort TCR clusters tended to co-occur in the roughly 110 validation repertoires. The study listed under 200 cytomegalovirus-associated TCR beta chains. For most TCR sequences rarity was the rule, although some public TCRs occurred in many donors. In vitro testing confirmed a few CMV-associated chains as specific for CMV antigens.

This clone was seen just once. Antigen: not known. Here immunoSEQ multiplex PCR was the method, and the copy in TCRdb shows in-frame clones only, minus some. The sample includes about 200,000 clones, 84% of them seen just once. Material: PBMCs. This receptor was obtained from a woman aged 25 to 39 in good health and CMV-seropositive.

Here the CDR3 DNA reads TGTGCCAGTAGTATATCCGGGACAGCAAACACTGAAGCTTTCTTT. This codes for CASSISGTANTEAFF. The chain recombines TRBV19 with TRBJ1-1; 7 positions match TRBD1. Germline assignment: CDR1 LNHDA and CDR2 SQIVND (reference sequence). The CDR3 is 15 residues long. V lost 2 bases and J lost 2; bases outside the gene matches: 5.